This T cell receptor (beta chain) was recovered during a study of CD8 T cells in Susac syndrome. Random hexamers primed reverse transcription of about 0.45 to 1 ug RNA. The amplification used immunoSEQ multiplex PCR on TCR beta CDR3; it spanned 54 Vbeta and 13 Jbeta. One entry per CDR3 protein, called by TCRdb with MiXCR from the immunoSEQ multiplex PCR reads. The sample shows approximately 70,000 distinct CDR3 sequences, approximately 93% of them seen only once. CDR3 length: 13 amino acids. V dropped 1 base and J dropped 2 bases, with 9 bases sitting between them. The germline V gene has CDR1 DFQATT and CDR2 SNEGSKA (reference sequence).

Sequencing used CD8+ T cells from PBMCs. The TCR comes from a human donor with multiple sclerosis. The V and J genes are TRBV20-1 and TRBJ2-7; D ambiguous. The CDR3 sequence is CSARGRAAYEQYF. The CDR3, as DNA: TGCAGTGCTAGAGGGCGCGCGGCCTACGAGCAGTACTTC.